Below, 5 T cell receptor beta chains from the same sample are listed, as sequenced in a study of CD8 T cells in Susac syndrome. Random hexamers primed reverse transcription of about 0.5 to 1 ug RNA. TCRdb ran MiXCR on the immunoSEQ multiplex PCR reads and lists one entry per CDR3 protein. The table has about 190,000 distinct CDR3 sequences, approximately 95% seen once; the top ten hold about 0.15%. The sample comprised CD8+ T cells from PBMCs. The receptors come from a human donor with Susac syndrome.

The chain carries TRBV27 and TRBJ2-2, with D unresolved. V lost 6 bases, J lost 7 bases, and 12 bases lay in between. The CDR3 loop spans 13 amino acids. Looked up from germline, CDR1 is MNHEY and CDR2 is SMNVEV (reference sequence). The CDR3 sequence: CASSAARLGELFF. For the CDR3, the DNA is TGTGCCAGCAGCGCAGCTCGGCTCGGGGAGCTGTTTTTT.

The CDR3, as DNA: TGTGCCAGCAGCCCCGCGGGACTAGCCGTACGGCAGTTCTTC. It specifies CASSPAGLAVRQFF. The chain combines TRBV9 with TRBJ2-1; 9 bases agree with TRBD2. The CDR3 totals 14 residues. Trimming at V came to 4 bases and at J to 12 bases, leaving 11 bases not matched to a gene. Germline V gives CDR1 SGDLS, CDR2 YYNGEE.

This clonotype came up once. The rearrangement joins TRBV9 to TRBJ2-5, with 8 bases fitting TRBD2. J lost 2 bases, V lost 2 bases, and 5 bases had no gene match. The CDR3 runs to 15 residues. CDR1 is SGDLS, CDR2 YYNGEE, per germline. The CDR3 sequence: CASSVGGRPQETQYF. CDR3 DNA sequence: TGTGCCAGCAGCGTCGGCGGGAGGCCACAAGAGACCCAGTACTTC.

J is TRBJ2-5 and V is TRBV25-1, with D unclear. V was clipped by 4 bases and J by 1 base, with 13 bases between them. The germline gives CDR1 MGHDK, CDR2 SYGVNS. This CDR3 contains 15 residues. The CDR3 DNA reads TGTGCCAGCAGTGGGTCCCATAGCAGCCAAGAGACCCAGTACTTC. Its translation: CASSGSHSSQETQYF.

The CDR3 DNA reads TGTGCCAGCAGCCAAGATGGGACAGCCACAGATACGCAGTATTTT. This sequence encodes CASSQDGTATDTQYF. J is TRBJ2-3 and V is TRBV4-2; 7 bases match TRBD1. CDR1 and CDR2 from the germline V gene are LGHNA and YNFKEQ. After removal of 0 bases from V and 2 bases from J, the junction contained 2 bases not matched to a gene. The CDR3 is 15 residues long.